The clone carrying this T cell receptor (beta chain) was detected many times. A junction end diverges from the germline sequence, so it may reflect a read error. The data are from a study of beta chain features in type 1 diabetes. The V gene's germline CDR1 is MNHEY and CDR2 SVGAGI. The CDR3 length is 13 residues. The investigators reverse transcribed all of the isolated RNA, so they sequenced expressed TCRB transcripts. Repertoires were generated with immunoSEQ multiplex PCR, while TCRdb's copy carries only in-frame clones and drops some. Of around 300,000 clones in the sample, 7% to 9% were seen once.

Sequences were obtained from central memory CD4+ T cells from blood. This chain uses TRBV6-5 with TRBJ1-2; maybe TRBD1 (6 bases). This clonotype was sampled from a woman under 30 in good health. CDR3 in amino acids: CACSPQGNYGYTF. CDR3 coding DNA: TGTGCCTGCAGCCCACAGGGAAACTATGGCTACACCTTC.